The next 19 T cell receptor beta chains were all read from a single sample in a study of blood T cell repertoires in COVID-19. The table came from immunoSEQ multiplex PCR; TCRdb's copy has only in-frame clones and leaves some out. This repertoire shows roughly 140,000 clones, around 79% found once; its top ten account for approximately 8.6%. Sequencing used peripheral blood. These receptors were obtained from a man between 50 and 59 years old with active or convalescent COVID-19.

The chain recombines TRBV7-8 with TRBJ2-5; D gene uncertain. Deletions cut 5 bases from V and 4 bases from J, with 8 bases between. The V gene's germline CDR1 is SGHVS and CDR2 FQNEAQ. The CDR3 has 12 amino acids. CDR3 sequence reads: CASSPRGETQYF. The CDR3 DNA follows: TGTGCCAGCAGCCCGAGAGGAGAGACCCAGTACTTC.

CDR3 coding DNA: TGTGCCAGTAGTATAGGTGCGGTCCCCTCCTACGAGCAGTACTTC. Translation: CASSIGAVPSYEQYF. This chain connects TRBV19 to TRBJ2-7; D not resolved. CDR3 length: 15 amino acids. CDR1 and CDR2 from the germline V gene are LNHDA and SQIVND (reference sequence). With 1 base removed from V and 0 bases from J, the gap between germline ends came to 10 bases.

The chain carries TRBV6-6 and TRBJ2-5; tentative D call: TRBD2 (6 bases). The V and J ends lost 5 bases and 5 bases respectively, with 15 bases between them. CDR1 and CDR2 from the germline V gene are MNHNY and SVGAGI (reference sequence). The CDR3 consists of 14 residues. The CDR3 coding sequence is TGTGCCAGCAGTGGACCGACTAGAAAGGAGACCCAGTACTTC. Translated: CASSGPTRKETQYF.

The genes are TRBV24-1 and TRBJ2-3; 7 nucleotides align to TRBD2. Germline CDR1 KGHDR, CDR2 SFDVKD. The trim removed 7 bases at V and 3 bases at J, leaving 3 bases unmatched. The CDR3 loop spans 13 amino acids. In DNA, the CDR3 is TGTGCCACCAGCCTCGGGGGGACAGATACGCAGTATTTT. This gives the protein CATSLGGTDTQYF.

This chain connects TRBV2 to TRBJ1-1; 8 nucleotides align to TRBD1. The V gene end was trimmed by 8 bases and the J gene end by 3 bases; junction bases not matched to a gene: 5. Germline V gene data show CDR1 as SNHLY and CDR2 as FYNNEI. This CDR3 region has 13 residues. The CDR3 region has the DNA TGTGCCAGCCTAAGACAGGGGCACACTGAAGCTTTCTTT. Protein sequence: CASLRQGHTEAFF.

CDR3 coding DNA: TGTGCCAGCAGCGTAGACCGCGGGAGAGATCGTGAGCAGTTCTTC. It encodes CASSVDRGRDREQFF. The chain links TRBV9 to TRBJ2-1, with TRBD2 identical over 7 bases. The J segment lost 9 bases and the V segment lost 0 bases, leaving 9 bases of the junction unmatched. The CDR3 contains 15 residues. Germline CDR1 is SGDLS and CDR2 is YYNGEE.

This clone came up a few times. This rearrangement joins TRBV28 to TRBJ1-2; TRBD1 is a possible D gene (6 bases). With 6 bases removed from V and 4 bases from J, the gap between germline ends came to 18 bases. Looked up from germline, CDR1 is MDHEN and CDR2 is SYDVKM. This CDR3 is 15 amino acids long. CDR3 loop: CASRPPGERSYGYTF. Here the CDR3 DNA reads TGTGCCAGCAGACCTCCAGGGGAGCGTAGCTATGGCTACACCTTC.

This clone was found once. The chain is built from TRBV9 and TRBJ2-2, with D tentatively TRBD2 (6 bases). The CDR3 consists of 19 residues. V shed 0 bases and J shed 0 bases, with 18 bases lying between them. Germline CDR1 and CDR2: SGDLS and YYNGEE. This CDR3 is CASSVGGRLAPSNTGELFF. CDR3 in DNA: TGTGCCAGCAGCGTAGGAGGAAGGCTAGCGCCTTCGAACACCGGGGAGCTGTTTTTT.

This sequence joins TRBV9 and TRBJ2-3; TRBD2 matches 11 bases. This CDR3 has 16 residues. V shed 3 bases and J 4 bases; nucleotides not matched to a gene: 7. CDR1 is SGDLS and CDR2 is YYNGEE in the germline V gene. The CDR3 loop reads CASSEIAGGPPDTQYF. The DNA of the CDR3 is TGTGCCAGCAGCGAAATAGCGGGAGGGCCCCCAGATACGCAGTATTTT.

This chain joins TRBV7-8 and TRBJ1-5; 10 bases align to TRBD1. Germline V CDR1 and CDR2: SGHVS, FQNEAQ. CDR3 length: 16 amino acids. V shed 3 bases, J shed 6 bases, and the junction held 8 bases outside the gene matches. The chain's CDR3 is CASSLGTGALSQPQHF. As DNA, the CDR3 is TGTGCCAGCAGCTTGGGGACAGGGGCCTTGAGTCAGCCCCAGCATTTT.

The chain links TRBV6-6 to TRBJ1-2; D is undetermined. CDR3 length equals 15 residues. The germline V gene encodes CDR1 MNHNY and CDR2 SVGAGI (reference sequence). V shed 0 bases and J shed 2 bases, with 10 bases lying between them. The CDR3 nucleotides are TGTGCCAGCAGTTACTCGGAGACGCAGAACTATGGCTACACCTTC. It codes for CASSYSETQNYGYTF.

By share of the sample, this clone is medium-sized (0.01 to 0.1%). The chain joins TRBV6-5 to TRBJ2-7, with TRBD2 matching 11 bases. J was trimmed by 6 bases and V by 2 bases; bases with no gene match: 9. CDR1 is MNHEY and CDR2 is SVGAGI in the germline V gene. CDR3 length: 16 amino acids. The CDR3 nucleotides read TGTGCCAGCAGTTACCTTCTGGGCCTAGCGGGAGGCGAGCAGTACTTC. Amino acid sequence: CASSYLLGLAGGEQYF.

This clone was seen just once. V is TRBV11-3 and J is TRBJ2-2; D possibly corresponds to TRBD1 (5 bases). The CDR3 consists of 15 residues. Germline assignment: CDR1 SGHNT and CDR2 YENEEA. V was clipped by 3 bases and J by 1 base, with 9 bases between them. DNA for the CDR3: TGTGCCAGCAGCTTGAGCAGGGTGAACACCGGGGAGCTGTTTTTT. Amino acids: CASSLSRVNTGELFF.

This sequence joins TRBV2 and TRBJ2-3, with TRBD2 matching over 11 bases. Looked up from germline, CDR1 is SNHLY and CDR2 is FYNNEI. After removal of 6 bases from V and 7 bases from J, the junction contained 9 bases not matched to a gene. There are 15 residues in the CDR3. CDR3 sequence reads: CASRPGTSGLYTQYF. The CDR3 DNA sequence: TGTGCCAGCAGGCCCGGGACTAGCGGCCTTTATACGCAGTATTTT.

This chain links TRBV7-2 with TRBJ1-1; D is ambiguous. V was trimmed by 3 bases and J by 4 bases, leaving 12 bases between them. The length of the CDR3 is 14 residues. Germline CDR1 reads SGHTA; CDR2 reads FQGNSA. The CDR3 sequence: CASSFLEGSTEAFF. The CDR3 DNA reads as TGTGCCAGCAGCTTCCTGGAGGGTTCCACTGAAGCTTTCTTT.

This clone was seen more than once but under ten times. The chain carries TRBV12-3 or TRBV12-4 and TRBJ2-7, with TRBD1 as a possible D gene (6 bases). This CDR3 is 13 amino acids long. Trimming pared 6 bases from V and 6 bases from J, leaving 15 bases between. CDR3 bases: TGTGCCAGCAGCCTTTTTACAGGGTCCGAGCAGTACTTC. Translation: CASSLFTGSEQYF.

The CDR3 reads CASTADPAGLNYGYTF. The CDR3, as DNA: TGTGCCAGTACGGCCGACCCCGCAGGGCTTAACTATGGCTACACCTTC. The V call is TRBV19, the J call TRBJ1-2; maybe TRBD1 (5 bases). Trimming left V 7 bases short and J 1 base short, with 19 bases between. CDR3 length equals 16 residues. The germline V gene has CDR1 LNHDA and CDR2 SQIVND (reference sequence).

This clone was seen once. The chain is built from TRBV7-9 and TRBJ2-3; TRBD1 agrees at 9 bases. V gave up 3 bases and J gave up 4 bases; unmatched junction bases: 8. This CDR3 spans 16 amino acids. Germline V gene lookup returns CDR1 SEHNR and CDR2 FQNEAQ (reference sequence). CDR3 sequence reads: CASSLGQGGKADTQYF. In DNA form, the CDR3 reads TGTGCCAGCAGCTTGGGACAGGGCGGGAAGGCAGATACGCAGTATTTT.

This clone came up once. This rearrangement joins TRBV29-1 to TRBJ2-7, with D possibly being TRBD1 (6 bases). From germline, CDR1 is SQVTM and CDR2 ANQGSEA. The CDR3 contains 12 residues. The germline V and J ends were trimmed by 7 bases and 0 bases, with 10 bases remaining between them. The CDR3: CSAGVSSYEQYF. As DNA, the CDR3 is TGCAGCGCAGGGGTGAGCTCCTACGAGCAGTACTTC.